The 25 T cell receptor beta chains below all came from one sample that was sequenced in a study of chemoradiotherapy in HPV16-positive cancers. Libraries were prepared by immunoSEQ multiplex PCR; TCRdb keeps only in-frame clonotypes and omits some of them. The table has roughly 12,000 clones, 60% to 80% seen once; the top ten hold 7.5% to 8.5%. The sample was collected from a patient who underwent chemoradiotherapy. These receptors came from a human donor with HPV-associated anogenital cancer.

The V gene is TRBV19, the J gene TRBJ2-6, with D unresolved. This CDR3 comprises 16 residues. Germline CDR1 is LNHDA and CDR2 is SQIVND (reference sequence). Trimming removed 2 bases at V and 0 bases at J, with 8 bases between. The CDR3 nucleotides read TGTGCCAGTAGTATATCAGACACCTCTGGGGCCAACGTCCTGACTTTC. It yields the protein CASSISDTSGANVLTF.

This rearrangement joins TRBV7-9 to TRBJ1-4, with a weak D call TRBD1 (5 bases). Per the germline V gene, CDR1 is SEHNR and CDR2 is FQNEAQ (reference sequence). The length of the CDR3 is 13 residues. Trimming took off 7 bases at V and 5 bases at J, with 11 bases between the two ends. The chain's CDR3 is CASKLGPNEKLFF. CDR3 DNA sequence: TGTGCCAGCAAACTGGGGCCGAATGAAAAACTGTTTTTT.

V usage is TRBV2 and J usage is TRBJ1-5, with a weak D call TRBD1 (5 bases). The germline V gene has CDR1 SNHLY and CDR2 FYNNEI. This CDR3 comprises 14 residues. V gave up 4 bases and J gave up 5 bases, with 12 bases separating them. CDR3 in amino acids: CASSVGQVDQPQHF. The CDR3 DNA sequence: TGTGCCAGCAGTGTTGGACAAGTGGATCAGCCCCAGCATTTT.

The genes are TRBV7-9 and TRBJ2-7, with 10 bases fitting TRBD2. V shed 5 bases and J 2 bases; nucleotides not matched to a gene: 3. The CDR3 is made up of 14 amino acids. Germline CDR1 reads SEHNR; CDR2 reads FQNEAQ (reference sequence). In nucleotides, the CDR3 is TGTGCCAGCAGCCTAAGCGGGAGGGCCTACGAGCAGTACTTC. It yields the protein CASSLSGRAYEQYF.

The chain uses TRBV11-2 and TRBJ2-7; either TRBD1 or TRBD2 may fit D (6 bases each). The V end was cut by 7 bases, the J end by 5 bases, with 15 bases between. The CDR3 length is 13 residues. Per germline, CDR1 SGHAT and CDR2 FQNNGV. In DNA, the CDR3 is TGTGCCAGCACTTGGGGGGCGAGGAACGAGCAGTACTTC. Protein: CASTWGARNEQYF.

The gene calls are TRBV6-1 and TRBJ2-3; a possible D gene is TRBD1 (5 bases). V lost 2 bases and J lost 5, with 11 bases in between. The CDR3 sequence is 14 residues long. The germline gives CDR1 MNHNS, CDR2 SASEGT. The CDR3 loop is CASSESTGRDTQYF. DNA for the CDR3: TGTGCCAGCAGTGAAAGCACAGGCAGAGATACGCAGTATTTT.

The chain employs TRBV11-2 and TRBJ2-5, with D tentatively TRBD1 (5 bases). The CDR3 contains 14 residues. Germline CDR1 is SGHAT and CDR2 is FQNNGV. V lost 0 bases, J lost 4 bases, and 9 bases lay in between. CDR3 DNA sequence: TGTGCCAGCAGCTTAGATCGAAGGGGAGAGACCCAGTACTTC. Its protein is CASSLDRRGETQYF. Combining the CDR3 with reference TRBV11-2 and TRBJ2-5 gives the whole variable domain EAGVAQSPRYKIIEKRQSVAFWCNPISGHATLYWYQQILGQGPKLLIQFQNNGVVDDSQLPKDRFSAERLKGVDSTLKIQPAKLEDSAVYLCASSLDRRGETQYFGPGTRLLVL.

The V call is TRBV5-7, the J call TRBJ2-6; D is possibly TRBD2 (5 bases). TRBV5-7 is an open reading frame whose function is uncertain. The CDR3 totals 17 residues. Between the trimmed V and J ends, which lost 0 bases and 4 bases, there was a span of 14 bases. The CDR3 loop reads CASSLGSGSSGANVLTF. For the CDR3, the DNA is TGTGCCAGCAGCTTGGGATCGGGATCTTCCGGGGCCAACGTCCTGACTTTC.

The CDR3 here is CASSISGRAHNEQFF. The CDR3 coding sequence is TGTGCCAGTAGTATTAGCGGGAGGGCCCACAATGAGCAGTTCTTC. The V call is TRBV19, the J call TRBJ2-1, with 11 bases fitting TRBD2. V lost 3 bases, J lost 5 bases, and 3 bases stayed unmatched. This CDR3 comprises 15 residues. Germline-derived CDR1 and CDR2 are LNHDA and SQIVND (reference sequence). The whole variable domain, remainder taken from reference TRBV19 and TRBJ2-1, is DGGITQSPKYLFRKEGQNVTLSCEQNLNHDAMYWYRQDPGQGLRLIYYSQIVNDFQKGDIAEGYSVSREKKESFPLTVTSAQKNPTAFYLCASSISGRAHNEQFFGPGTRLTVL.

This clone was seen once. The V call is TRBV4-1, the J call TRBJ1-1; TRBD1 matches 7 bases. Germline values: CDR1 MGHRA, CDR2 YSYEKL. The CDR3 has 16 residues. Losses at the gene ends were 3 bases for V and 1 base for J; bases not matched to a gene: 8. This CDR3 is CASSHTWRGQNTEAFF. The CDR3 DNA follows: TGCGCCAGCAGCCATACTTGGAGGGGGCAGAACACTGAAGCTTTCTTT.

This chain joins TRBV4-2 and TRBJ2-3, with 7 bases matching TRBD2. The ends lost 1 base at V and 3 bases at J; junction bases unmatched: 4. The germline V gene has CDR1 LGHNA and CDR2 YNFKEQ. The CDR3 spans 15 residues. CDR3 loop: CASSQGEGSTDTQYF. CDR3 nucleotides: TGTGCCAGCAGCCAAGGGGAGGGGAGTACAGATACGCAGTATTTT.

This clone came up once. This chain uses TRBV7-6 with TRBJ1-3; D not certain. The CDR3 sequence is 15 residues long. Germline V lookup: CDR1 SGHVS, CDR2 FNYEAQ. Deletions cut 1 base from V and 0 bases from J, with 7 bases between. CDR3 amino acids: CASSLGPVSGNTIYF. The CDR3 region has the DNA TGTGCCAGCAGCTTAGGCCCGGTCTCTGGAAACACCATATATTTT.

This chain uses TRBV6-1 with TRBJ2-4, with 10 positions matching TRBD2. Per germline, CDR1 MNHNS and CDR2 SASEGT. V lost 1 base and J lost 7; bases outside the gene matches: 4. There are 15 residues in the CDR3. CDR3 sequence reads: CASSEGLAGANIQYF. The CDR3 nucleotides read TGTGCCAGCAGTGAAGGGCTAGCGGGAGCGAACATTCAGTACTTC.

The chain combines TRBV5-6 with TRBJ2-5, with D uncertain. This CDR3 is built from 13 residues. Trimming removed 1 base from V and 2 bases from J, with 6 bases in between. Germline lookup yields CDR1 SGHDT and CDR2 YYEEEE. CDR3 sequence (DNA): TGTGCCAGCAGCTTGCGTCAGCAAGAGACCCAGTACTTC. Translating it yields CASSLRQQETQYF.

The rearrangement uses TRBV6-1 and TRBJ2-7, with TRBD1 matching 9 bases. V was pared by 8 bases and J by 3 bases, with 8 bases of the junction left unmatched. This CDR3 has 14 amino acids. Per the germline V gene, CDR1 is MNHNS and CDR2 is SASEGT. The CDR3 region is CASVTGTGYYEQYF. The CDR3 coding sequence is TGTGCCAGCGTCACCGGGACAGGGTACTACGAGCAGTACTTC.

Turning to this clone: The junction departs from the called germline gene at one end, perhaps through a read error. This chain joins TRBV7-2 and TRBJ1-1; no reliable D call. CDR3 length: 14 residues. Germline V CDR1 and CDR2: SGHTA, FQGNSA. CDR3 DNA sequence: TGTGTCAGCAGCTTATCCTCCATTCACACTGAAGCTTTCTTT. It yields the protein CVSSLSSIHTEAFF. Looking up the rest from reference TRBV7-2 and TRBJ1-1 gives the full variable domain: GAGVSQSPSNKVTEKGKDVELRCDPISGHTALYWYRQSLGQGLEFLIYFQGNSAPDKSGLPSDRFSAERTGGSVSTLTIQRTQQEDSAVYLCVSSLSSIHTEAFFGQGTRLTVV.

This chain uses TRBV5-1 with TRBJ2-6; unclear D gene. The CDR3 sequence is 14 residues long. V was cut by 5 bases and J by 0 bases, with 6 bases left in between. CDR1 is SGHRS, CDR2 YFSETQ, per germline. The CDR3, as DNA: TGCGCCAGCAGGCAGGTCTCTGGGGCCAACGTCCTGACTTTC. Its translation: CASRQVSGANVLTF.

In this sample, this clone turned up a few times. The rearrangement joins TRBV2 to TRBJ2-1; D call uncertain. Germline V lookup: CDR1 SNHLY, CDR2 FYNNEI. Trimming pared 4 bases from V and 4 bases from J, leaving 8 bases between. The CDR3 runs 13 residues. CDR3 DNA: TGTGCCAGCAGTGTTGTTCCTTACAATGAGCAGTTCTTC. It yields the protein CASSVVPYNEQFF. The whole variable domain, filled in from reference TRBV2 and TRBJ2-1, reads EPEVTQTPSHQVTQMGQEVILRCVPISNHLYFYWYRQILGQKVEFLVSFYNNEISEKSEIFDDQFSVERPDGSNFTLKIRSTKLEDSAMYFCASSVVPYNEQFFGPGTRLTVL.

CDR3 nucleotide sequence: TGCAGCGTTGGGGGAGGCTACGAGCAGTACTTC. Translation: CSVGGGYEQYF. The genes are TRBV29-1 and TRBJ2-7, with a weak D call TRBD2 (6 bases). Deletions cut 4 bases from V and 3 bases from J, with 7 bases between. Looked up from germline, CDR1 is SQVTM and CDR2 is ANQGSEA. CDR3 length: 11 amino acids.

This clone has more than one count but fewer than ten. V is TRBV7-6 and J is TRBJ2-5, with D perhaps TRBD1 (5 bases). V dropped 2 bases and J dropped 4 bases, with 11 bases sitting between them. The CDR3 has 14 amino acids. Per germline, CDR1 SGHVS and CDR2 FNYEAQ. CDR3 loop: CASSLRQGGETQYF. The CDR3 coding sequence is TGTGCCAGCAGCTTAAGGCAGGGTGGAGAGACCCAGTACTTC.

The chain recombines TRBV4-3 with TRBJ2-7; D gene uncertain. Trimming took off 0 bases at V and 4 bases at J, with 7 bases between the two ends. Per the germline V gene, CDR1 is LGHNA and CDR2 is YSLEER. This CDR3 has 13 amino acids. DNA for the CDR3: TGCGCCAGCAGCCAAGATTCGGATTACGAGCAGTACTTC. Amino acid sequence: CASSQDSDYEQYF.

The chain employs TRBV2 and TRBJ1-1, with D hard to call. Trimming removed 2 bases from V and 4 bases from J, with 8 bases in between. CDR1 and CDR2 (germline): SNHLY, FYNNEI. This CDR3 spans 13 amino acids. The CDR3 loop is CASSEQVGTEAFF. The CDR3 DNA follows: TGTGCCAGCAGTGAACAGGTCGGCACTGAAGCTTTCTTT.

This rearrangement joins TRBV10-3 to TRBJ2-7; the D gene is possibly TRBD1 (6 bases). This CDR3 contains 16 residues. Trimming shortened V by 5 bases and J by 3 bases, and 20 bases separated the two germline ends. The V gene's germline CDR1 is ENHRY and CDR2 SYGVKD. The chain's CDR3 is CAISRPSGQKNYEQYF. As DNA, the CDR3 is TGTGCCATCAGTCGACCCTCGGGACAAAAAAACTACGAGCAGTACTTC.

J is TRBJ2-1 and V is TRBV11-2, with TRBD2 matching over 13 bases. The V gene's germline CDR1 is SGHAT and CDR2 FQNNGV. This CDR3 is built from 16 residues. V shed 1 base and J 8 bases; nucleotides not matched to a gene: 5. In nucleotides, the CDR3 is TGTGCCAGCAGCTTAGGACTAGCGGGAGGAGGCGATGAGCAGTTCTTC. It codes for CASSLGLAGGGDEQFF.

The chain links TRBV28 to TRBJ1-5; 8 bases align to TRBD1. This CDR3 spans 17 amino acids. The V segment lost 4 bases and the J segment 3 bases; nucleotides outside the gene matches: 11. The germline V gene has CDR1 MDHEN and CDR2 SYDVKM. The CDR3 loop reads CASSSLGTGLTNQPQHF. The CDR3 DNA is TGTGCCAGCAGTTCCCTCGGGACAGGATTAACCAATCAGCCCCAGCATTTT. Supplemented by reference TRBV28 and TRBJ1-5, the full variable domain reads DVKVTQSSRYLVKRTGEKVFLECVQDMDHENMFWYRQDPGLGLRLIYFSYDVKMKEKGDIPEGYSVSREKKERFSLILESASTNQTSMYLCASSSLGTGLTNQPQHFGDGTRLSIL.